The 18 T cell receptor beta chains reported below all come from one sample, sequenced in a study of T cell responses to AZD1222 COVID-19 vaccine. The method was immunoSEQ multiplex PCR; TCRdb's version includes in-frame clones alone and lacks a portion of them. This repertoire shows 150,000 or so clones, about 87% found once; its top ten account for about 4.3%. The source was peripheral blood, collected 28 days after the second dose of the MenACWY control vaccine. The receptors shown here come from an adult who received the MenACWY meningococcal vaccine as a control.

The chain joins TRBV27 to TRBJ1-5; D is uncertain. Trimming took off 3 bases at V and 0 bases at J, with 12 bases between the two ends. Germline lookup yields CDR1 MNHEY and CDR2 SMNVEV (reference sequence). There are 16 residues in the CDR3. The chain's CDR3 is CASSLVGRDSNQPQHF. In DNA form, the CDR3 reads TGTGCCAGCAGTTTGGTTGGCAGAGATAGCAATCAGCCCCAGCATTTT.

This clone showed up just once. The rearrangement joins TRBV6-2 or TRBV6-3 to TRBJ2-3; maybe TRBD1 (5 bases). There are 14 residues in the CDR3. Looked up from germline, CDR1 is MNHEY and CDR2 is SVGEGT. Between the trimmed V and J ends, which lost 2 bases and 4 bases, there was a span of 10 bases. CDR3 residues: CASSYQGMPDTQYF. In nucleotides, the CDR3 is TGTGCCAGCAGTTACCAGGGAATGCCAGATACGCAGTATTTT.

The chain carries TRBV12-3 or TRBV12-4 and TRBJ2-5; D not certain. CDR3 length: 11 residues. V gave up 5 bases and J gave up 9 bases, with 10 bases separating them. The CDR3 is CASSLKTSQYF. CDR3 in DNA: TGTGCCAGCAGTCTCAAAACATCCCAGTACTTC.

The chain carries TRBV6-5 and TRBJ1-5, with D possibly matching TRBD1 (6 bases). Germline loops: CDR1 MNHEY, CDR2 SVGAGI. The CDR3 runs 14 residues. V lost 3 bases, J lost 5 bases, and 11 bases lay in between. The CDR3 region is CASSYAAGDQPQHF. In DNA form, the CDR3 reads TGTGCCAGCAGTTATGCGGCAGGGGATCAGCCCCAGCATTTT.

The V gene is TRBV28, the J gene TRBJ2-1; 8 bases line up with TRBD2. V gave up 4 bases and J gave up 8 bases; unmatched junction bases: 13. The CDR3 is 16 amino acids. Germline V gene sequence: CDR1 MDHEN, CDR2 SYDVKM. CDR3 amino acids: CASSSYGTRANYEQFF. The CDR3 nucleotides read TGTGCCAGCAGTTCATACGGGACTAGGGCGAATTATGAGCAGTTCTTC.

This CDR3 is CASTRLAGLSTDTQYF. DNA for the CDR3: TGCGCCAGCACCAGGCTAGCGGGACTCTCGACAGATACGCAGTATTTT. The genes are TRBV5-1 and TRBJ2-3; the match to TRBD2 covers 9 bases. The CDR3 has 16 residues. The trim removed 6 bases at V and 3 bases at J, leaving 11 bases unmatched. Germline values: CDR1 SGHRS, CDR2 YFSETQ.

This chain joins TRBV10-2 and TRBJ2-7; TRBD2 matches at 10 bases. The CDR3 loop spans 23 amino acids. V shed 2 bases and J 0 bases; nucleotides not matched to a gene: 25. Germline CDR1 is WSHSY and CDR2 is SAAADI. CDR3: CASSEPSRGLGGLAPRSSYEQYF. DNA for the CDR3: TGCGCCAGCAGTGAGCCTTCCCGGGGGCTCGGGGGACTAGCGCCCCGAAGCTCCTACGAGCAGTACTTC.

V gene TRBV28 combines with J gene TRBJ2-7; 7 bases map to TRBD2. Germline lookup yields CDR1 MDHEN and CDR2 SYDVKM. The length of the CDR3 is 15 residues. With V trimmed by 1 base and J by 2 bases, 5 bases remained unmatched. The CDR3 region has the DNA TGTGCCAGCAGTTTATCCGGACTAGGCCCCTACGAGCAGTACTTC. Encoded protein: CASSLSGLGPYEQYF.

The rearrangement joins TRBV28 to TRBJ2-7; no firm D call. The germline V gene encodes CDR1 MDHEN and CDR2 SYDVKM. With 4 bases removed from V and 0 bases from J, the gap between germline ends came to 10 bases. The CDR3 spans 14 residues. CDR3 DNA sequence: TGTGCCAGCAGTTCCACTTCAGGCTCCTACGAGCAGTACTTC. Protein: CASSSTSGSYEQYF.

The gene calls are TRBV27 and TRBJ1-5; D unresolved. Germline lookup yields CDR1 MNHEY and CDR2 SMNVEV (reference sequence). V was pared by 5 bases and J by 0 bases, with 17 bases between. This CDR3 comprises 17 residues. The CDR3 region is CASSPRTWQNSNQPQHF. The DNA for the CDR3 is TGTGCCAGCAGTCCCCGGACGTGGCAGAATAGCAATCAGCCCCAGCATTTT.

V is TRBV6-5 and J is TRBJ1-2, with 9 bases lining up with TRBD1. Germline CDR1 MNHEY, CDR2 SVGAGI. The CDR3 loop spans 13 amino acids. V dropped 5 bases and J dropped 8; count of bases not matched to a gene: 6. CDR3 nucleotide sequence: TGTGCCAGCAGTACAGACAGGGGGACCGGCTACACCTTC. Translation: CASSTDRGTGYTF.

The V and J genes are TRBV6-6 and TRBJ1-1; a possible D gene is TRBD1 (5 bases). Per the germline V gene, CDR1 is MNHNY and CDR2 is SVGAGI (reference sequence). The CDR3 consists of 14 residues. The V and J ends lost 6 bases and 1 base respectively, with 12 bases between them. For the CDR3, the DNA is TGTGCCAGCAGGCGCCAGGGCTCGAACACTGAAGCTTTCTTT. Amino acid sequence: CASRRQGSNTEAFF.

V and J are TRBV18 and TRBJ1-2, with unresolved D. The V end was cut by 3 bases, the J end by 8 bases, with 19 bases between. The CDR3 has 15 amino acids. Germline loops: CDR1 KGHSH, CDR2 LQKENI. This CDR3 is CASSPRASAGEGYTF. The CDR3 nucleotides are TGTGCCAGCTCACCGCGGGCCTCCGCGGGAGAGGGCTACACCTTC.

The chain is built from TRBV24-1 and TRBJ2-7; the match to TRBD1 covers 10 bases. CDR3 length: 15 amino acids. The J segment lost 4 bases and the V segment lost 2 bases, leaving 4 bases of the junction unmatched. Per the germline V gene, CDR1 is KGHDR and CDR2 is SFDVKD. CDR3 nucleotides: TGTGCCACCAGTGATTCGGGACAGGGGACGTACGAGCAGTACTTC. This translates into CATSDSGQGTYEQYF.

The chain recombines TRBV7-2 with TRBJ2-5; 8 bases match TRBD2. The CDR3 contains 15 residues. The germline CDR1 and CDR2 sequences are SGHTA and FQGNSA. The junction had 6 bases not matched to a gene; V was cut back by 2 bases and J by 4 bases. The DNA of the CDR3 is TGTGCCAGCAGCTTACCGGGAGGGCCCTCAGAGACCCAGTACTTC. Protein: CASSLPGGPSETQYF.

The chain employs TRBV13 and TRBJ1-1; 8 bases are shared with TRBD1. In germline, CDR1 is PRHDT, CDR2 FYEKMQ (reference sequence). V was clipped by 1 base and J by 0 bases; unmatched bases: 4. This CDR3 has 16 residues. CDR3 coding DNA: TGTGCCAGCAGCTTAGAAGCAGGGGGCATGAACACTGAAGCTTTCTTT. As protein: CASSLEAGGMNTEAFF.

The rearrangement joins TRBV29-1 to TRBJ2-1; a possible D gene is TRBD1 (5 bases). There are 14 residues in the CDR3. V lost 3 bases and J lost 0, with 9 bases in between. Per germline, CDR1 SQVTM and CDR2 ANQGSEA. CDR3 residues: CSVDRTGSYNEQFF. CDR3 nucleotide sequence: TGCAGCGTTGACCGCACAGGCTCCTACAATGAGCAGTTCTTC.

The chain joins TRBV24-1 to TRBJ1-2, with D unresolved. The CDR3 extends over 14 amino acids. Germline CDR1 reads KGHDR; CDR2 reads SFDVKD. With 3 bases removed from V and 1 base from J, the gap between germline ends came to 8 bases. The CDR3 region has the DNA TGTGCCACCAGTGATAGGGCGGGTAACTATGGCTACACCTTC. Translating gives CATSDRAGNYGYTF.